The clone carrying this T cell receptor beta chain was found many times. J was trimmed by 2 bases and V by 3 bases; bases with no gene match: 3. Germline CDR1 LNHDA, CDR2 SQIVND (reference sequence). This CDR3 comprises 15 residues. The data were obtained in a study of tumor-infiltrating lymphocytes in oesophageal squamous cell carcinoma. TCRdb analysed the PCR reads with MiXCR anew, one entry per CDR3 protein. The table shows about 22,000 distinct CDR3 sequences, with about 34% occurring only once. The rearrangement links TRBV19 to TRBJ2-1; TRBD2 matches at 8 bases. This TCR was sampled from a male donor with esophageal squamous cell carcinoma. Sequenced input: esophageal tumor tissue. The CDR3 is CASSILAGTYNEQFF. The DNA for the CDR3 is TGTGCCAGTAGTATTTTAGCGGGGACCTACAATGAGCAGTTCTTC.